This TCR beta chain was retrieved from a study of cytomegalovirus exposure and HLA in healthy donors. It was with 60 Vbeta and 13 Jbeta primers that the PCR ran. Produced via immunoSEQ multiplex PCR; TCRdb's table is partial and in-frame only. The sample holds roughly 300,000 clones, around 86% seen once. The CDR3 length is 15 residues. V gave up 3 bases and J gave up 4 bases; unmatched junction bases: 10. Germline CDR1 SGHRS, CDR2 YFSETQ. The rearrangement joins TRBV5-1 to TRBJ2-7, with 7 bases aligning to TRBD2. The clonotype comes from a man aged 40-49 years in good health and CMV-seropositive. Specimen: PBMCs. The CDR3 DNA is TGCGCCAGCAGCTATTCCAGCGGGGCCGGATACGAGCAGTACTTC. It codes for CASSYSSGAGYEQYF.